The 26 T cell receptor beta chains in this list originate from one sample, sequenced in a study of blood T cell repertoires in COVID-19. TCRdb's copy holds only in-frame clones and misses some; the assay was immunoSEQ multiplex PCR. The data show roughly 200,000 clones, 84% seen once. The sequenced sample consisted of peripheral blood. The receptors were gathered from an older woman with active or convalescent COVID-19.

The genes are TRBV5-4 and TRBJ2-1; D ambiguous. The CDR3 length is 13 residues. Germline lookup yields CDR1 SGHNT and CDR2 YYREEE (reference sequence). V shed 2 bases and J shed 6 bases, with 9 bases lying between them. The CDR3 sequence: CASSLSSGNEQFF. DNA of the CDR3: TGTGCCAGCAGCTTATCCAGTGGCAATGAGCAGTTCTTC.

The J gene is TRBJ1-1, the V gene TRBV2; a possible D gene is TRBD1 (6 bases). The V gene's germline CDR1 is SNHLY and CDR2 FYNNEI. Trimming cost V 5 bases and J 4 bases, with 17 bases left between them. The CDR3 runs to 15 residues. The CDR3 loop reads CASSRQGLQSTEAFF. CDR3 DNA: TGTGCCAGCAGTAGGCAGGGGCTTCAGAGCACTGAAGCTTTCTTT.

The CDR3 sequence: CASSYYGRGSYNEQFF. CDR3 DNA sequence: TGCGCCAGCAGCTATTATGGGCGGGGATCCTACAATGAGCAGTTCTTC. V is TRBV5-1 and J is TRBJ2-1; D is perhaps TRBD2 (6 bases). Trimming took off 3 bases at V and 1 base at J, with 14 bases between the two ends. Germline loops: CDR1 SGHRS, CDR2 YFSETQ. The CDR3 covers 16 residues.

The rearrangement links TRBV3-1 (or the pseudogene TRBV3-2) to TRBJ2-5, with D unclear. Germline-derived CDR1 and CDR2 are LGHDT and YNNKEL (reference sequence). The V gene lost 3 bases and the J gene lost 2 bases, with 7 bases spanning the gap. There are 13 residues in the CDR3. CDR3 bases: TGTGCCAGCAGCCAGAGGTTTCAAGAGACCCAGTACTTC. Translation: CASSQRFQETQYF.

The CDR3 sequence is CASSPVASGSSQYF. CDR3 DNA: TGTGCCAGCAGCCCGGTTGCTAGCGGGAGCTCCCAGTACTTC. The chain joins TRBV14 to TRBJ2-5, with TRBD2 identical over 10 bases. Unmatched junction bases numbered 8, after V lost 4 bases and J lost 9 bases. Germline-derived CDR1 and CDR2 are SGHDN and FVKESK. This CDR3 contains 14 residues.

This rearrangement joins TRBV6-6 to TRBJ2-7, with 8 bases fitting TRBD1. Germline assignment: CDR1 MNHNY and CDR2 SVGAGI (reference sequence). V trimming: 2 bases; J trimming: 1 base; junction bases outside the gene matches: 4. This CDR3 has 15 residues. The CDR3: CASSYGTGSSYEQYF. CDR3 nucleotide sequence: TGTGCCAGCAGTTACGGGACAGGAAGTTCCTACGAGCAGTACTTC.

The V call is TRBV13, the J call TRBJ2-7; TRBD2 is a possible D gene (5 bases). V was trimmed by 2 bases and J by 7 bases, leaving 21 bases between them. The CDR3 length is 16 residues. The V gene's germline CDR1 is PRHDT and CDR2 FYEKMQ (reference sequence). The CDR3 DNA is TGTGCCAGCAGCTTATTTACGGGAATAGAGGGAGTTGAGCAGTACTTC. It yields the protein CASSLFTGIEGVEQYF.

This clone showed up just once. The chain uses TRBV27 and TRBJ2-5, with 9 bases aligning to TRBD2. The CDR3 totals 15 residues. Trimming cost V 1 base and J 6 bases; bases outside gene matches: 6. Germline CDR1 MNHEY, CDR2 SMNVEV (reference sequence). The CDR3 DNA follows: TGTGCCAGCAGTTTATTAGCGGGGGAGGTAAAGACCCAGTACTTC. Protein sequence: CASSLLAGEVKTQYF.

The rearrangement joins TRBV5-6 to TRBJ2-3, with 9 bases matching TRBD2. V trimming: 0 bases; J trimming: 3 bases; junction bases outside the gene matches: 8. The germline CDR1 and CDR2 sequences are SGHDT and YYEEEE. The CDR3 is made up of 17 amino acids. The CDR3 here is CASSLEAGGPFTDTQYF. CDR3 DNA sequence: TGTGCCAGCAGCTTGGAGGCGGGAGGGCCGTTTACAGATACGCAGTATTTT.

This clone was counted a few times. The chain combines TRBV29-1 with TRBJ2-1; TRBD2 might be the D (6 bases). There are 13 residues in the CDR3. Germline V gene data show CDR1 as SQVTM and CDR2 as ANQGSEA. V was pared by 6 bases and J by 3 bases, with 12 bases between. CDR3 amino acids: CSVRGGIYNEQFF. Here the CDR3 DNA reads TGCAGCGTCAGAGGCGGGATCTACAATGAGCAGTTCTTC.

The J gene is TRBJ2-7, the V gene TRBV7-9, with 9 bases that match TRBD1. The CDR3 extends over 16 amino acids. CDR1 and CDR2 (germline): SEHNR, FQNEAQ (reference sequence). V gave up 8 bases and J gave up 7 bases; unmatched junction bases: 18. The CDR3 bases are TGTGCCAGCCTAGCCCAATCCGGGACAGGGCCTATGGAGCAGTACTTC. The encoded protein is CASLAQSGTGPMEQYF.

The chain employs TRBV5-4 and TRBJ2-5; 9 positions agree with TRBD2. The germline CDR1 and CDR2 sequences are SGHNT and YYREEE (reference sequence). Germline trimming cut 0 bases from V and 2 bases from J; bases unmatched to any gene: 5. The CDR3 sequence is 16 residues long. In nucleotides, the CDR3 is TGTGCCAGCAGCTTGGAGGCGGGAGGGGGGCAAGAGACCCAGTACTTC. This codes for CASSLEAGGGQETQYF.

This clone was counted between two and nine times. The chain recombines TRBV5-1 with TRBJ1-2; TRBD1 agrees at 7 bases. The V segment lost 2 bases and the J segment 1 base; nucleotides outside the gene matches: 2. The CDR3 spans 14 residues. Germline CDR1 reads SGHRS; CDR2 reads YFSETQ. CDR3 coding DNA: TGCGCCAGCAGCTTCAGGGGGAGTAACTATGGCTACACCTTC. It translates to CASSFRGSNYGYTF.

This chain connects TRBV5-4 to TRBJ1-1; TRBD1 might be the D (6 bases). The CDR3 runs 13 residues. The V and J ends lost 6 bases and 3 bases respectively, with 12 bases between them. CDR1 and CDR2 (germline): SGHNT, YYREEE (reference sequence). The CDR3 region has the DNA TGTGCCAGCACTCTGGGGGCAGACACTGAAGCTTTCTTT. This translates into CASTLGADTEAFF.

The sample holds a few counts of this clone. The chain joins TRBV3-1 (or the pseudogene TRBV3-2) to TRBJ1-1, with D possibly TRBD1 on 5 matching bases. Germline V gene sequence: CDR1 LGHDT, CDR2 YNNKEL (reference sequence). This CDR3 is built from 12 residues. V was trimmed by 3 bases and J by 11 bases, leaving 13 bases between them. The CDR3 region is CASSHDLGGAFF. CDR3 bases: TGTGCCAGCAGCCACGACCTCGGGGGGGCTTTCTTT.

V usage is TRBV2 and J usage is TRBJ2-4; no definite D call. Trimming pared 4 bases from V and 0 bases from J, leaving 10 bases between. The CDR3 covers 15 residues. Looked up from germline, CDR1 is SNHLY and CDR2 is FYNNEI. The CDR3 loop is CASSAKQIAKNIQYF. CDR3 DNA sequence: TGTGCCAGCAGTGCCAAACAAATAGCCAAAAACATTCAGTACTTC.

This clone was counted a few times. The gene calls are TRBV28 and TRBJ2-2; TRBD2 matches at 7 bases. V lost 3 bases to trimming and J lost 0 bases; unmatched junction nucleotides: 10. The germline CDR1 and CDR2 sequences are MDHEN and SYDVKM. The CDR3 sequence is 18 residues long. The CDR3 nucleotides read TGTGCCAGCAGTTTCGGGTCTCGGCTAGCGGCGAACACCGGGGAGCTGTTTTTT. This translates into CASSFGSRLAANTGELFF.

The chain is built from TRBV5-1 and TRBJ2-1; no definite D call. The CDR3 sequence is 15 residues long. V lost 0 bases and J lost 4, with 11 bases in between. CDR1 and CDR2 from the germline V gene are SGHRS and YFSETQ. CDR3 residues: CASSLAHILYNEQFF. DNA for the CDR3: TGCGCCAGCAGCTTGGCACACATTTTATACAATGAGCAGTTCTTC.

This chain joins TRBV24-1 and TRBJ2-1; a weak D match, TRBD1 (5 bases). The CDR3 has 11 amino acids. Germline CDR1 is KGHDR and CDR2 is SFDVKD. Between the trimmed V and J ends, which lost 8 bases and 9 bases, there was a span of 10 bases. The CDR3 loop is CATNQGSEQFF. The CDR3 bases are TGTGCCACCAATCAGGGTAGTGAGCAGTTCTTC.

V is TRBV19 and J is TRBJ2-3; D not certain. The V and J ends lost 3 bases and 0 bases respectively, with 4 bases between them. This CDR3 has 13 amino acids. CDR1 is LNHDA and CDR2 is SQIVND in the germline V gene (reference sequence). The CDR3 here is CASSIFSTDTQYF. The CDR3 DNA reads TGTGCCAGTAGTATCTTTAGCACAGATACGCAGTATTTT. The full variable domain, with the rest looked up from reference TRBV19 and TRBJ2-3, is DGGITQSPKYLFRKEGQNVTLSCEQNLNHDAMYWYRQDPGQGLRLIYYSQIVNDFQKGDIAEGYSVSREKKESFPLTVTSAQKNPTAFYLCASSIFSTDTQYFGPGTRLTVL.

The chain recombines TRBV28 with TRBJ2-7; tentative D call: TRBD1 (5 bases). Trimming took off 4 bases at V and 5 bases at J, with 15 bases between the two ends. Germline-derived CDR1 and CDR2 are MDHEN and SYDVKM. This CDR3 contains 14 residues. The CDR3 DNA is TGTGCCAGCAGTTCCAGGACAACTTTCCACGAGCAGTACTTC. Translated, it gives CASSSRTTFHEQYF. The whole variable domain, filled in from reference TRBV28 and TRBJ2-7, reads DVKVTQSSRYLVKRTGEKVFLECVQDMDHENMFWYRQDPGLGLRLIYFSYDVKMKEKGDIPEGYSVSREKKERFSLILESASTNQTSMYLCASSSRTTFHEQYFGPGTRLTVT.

The rearrangement joins TRBV7-3 to TRBJ2-1, with TRBD1 matching over 9 bases. CDR3 length: 15 amino acids. From germline, CDR1 is SGHTA and CDR2 FQGTGA. Trimming at V came to 2 bases and at J to 5 bases, leaving 4 bases not matched to a gene. The DNA of the CDR3 is TGTGCCAGCAGCTTAGGAGGGACAGGGAACAATGAGCAGTTCTTC. It codes for CASSLGGTGNNEQFF.

The V and J genes are TRBV7-9 and TRBJ2-3, with 9 bases aligning to TRBD1. Trimming cost V 5 bases and J 7 bases; bases outside gene matches: 13. This CDR3 region has 16 residues. The germline V gene has CDR1 SEHNR and CDR2 FQNEAQ (reference sequence). The CDR3 protein is CASSLNRGQFMNTQYF. CDR3 in DNA: TGTGCCAGCAGCCTGAACAGGGGGCAGTTTATGAATACGCAGTATTTT.

In its sample, this clone was seen once. This chain links TRBV6-5 with TRBJ2-3; 10 positions agree with TRBD2. CDR1 is MNHEY, CDR2 SVGAGI, per germline. The CDR3 is 14 residues long. V gave up 7 bases and J gave up 7 bases; unmatched junction bases: 8. In nucleotides, the CDR3 is TGTGCCAGCACCCCTAGCGGGAGAAGCAATACGCAGTATTTT. Amino acids: CASTPSGRSNTQYF.

The chain employs TRBV29-1 and TRBJ2-1, with 10 positions matching TRBD1. Germline V gene data show CDR1 as SQVTM and CDR2 as ANQGSEA. There are 16 residues in the CDR3. The V segment lost 4 bases and the J segment 0 bases; nucleotides outside the gene matches: 6. The DNA for the CDR3 is TGCAGCGTTGGCTCCGGGACAGGGGTCTCCTACAATGAGCAGTTCTTC. Protein product: CSVGSGTGVSYNEQFF.

This clone appeared a few times. This chain uses TRBV5-4 with TRBJ2-5, with D possibly being TRBD2 (7 bases). This CDR3 has 20 residues. Trimming pared 3 bases from V and 2 bases from J, leaving 29 bases between. Germline values: CDR1 SGHNT, CDR2 YYREEE (reference sequence). The CDR3 protein is CASSSRGGVRGLGAQETQYF. The DNA of the CDR3 is TGTGCCAGCAGCTCTCGAGGGGGGGTTAGGGGTTTAGGTGCGCAAGAGACCCAGTACTTC.